The 25 T cell receptor beta chains in this list originate from one sample, sequenced in a study of blood T cell repertoires in COVID-19 (TCRdb year 2020). The method behind the library was the immunoSEQ multiplex PCR assay. TCRdb carries this immuneACCESS record with in-frame sequences only. Its versions omit some clonotypes, under half of them owing to an unresolved V gene in the studies checked, with the rest unexplained. Counted in this sample were roughly 200,000 clones; approximately 79% of them appeared once. The ten largest make up roughly 13% of the sample. Sequenced material: peripheral blood. Receptors were obtained from a man between 45 and 60 years old who had recovered from COVID-19.

The chain links TRBV11-2 to TRBJ2-1; 10 positions match TRBD2. J lost 3 bases, V lost 5 bases, and 10 bases had no gene match. Germline V gene sequence: CDR1 SGHAT, CDR2 FQNNGV. This CDR3 has 17 residues. The CDR3 is CASSNIRTSGVYNEQFF. The DNA for the CDR3 is TGTGCCAGCAGCAACATCCGGACTAGCGGAGTCTACAATGAGCAGTTCTTC.

The V gene is TRBV4-1, the J gene TRBJ2-1; unclear D gene. The V end was cut by 1 base, the J end by 6 bases, with 10 bases between. The length of the CDR3 is 14 residues. Looked up from germline, CDR1 is MGHRA and CDR2 is YSYEKL. The CDR3, as DNA: TGCGCCAGCAGCCAAGTCAGAACTATCAATGAGCAGTTCTTC. Its protein is CASSQVRTINEQFF.

The chain has TRBV14 and TRBJ2-7; tentatively, D is TRBD2 (5 bases). The V gene's germline CDR1 is SGHDN and CDR2 FVKESK. The length of the CDR3 is 16 residues. V dropped 0 bases and J dropped 2 bases, with 14 bases sitting between them. The CDR3: CASSQESASTPYEQYF. The CDR3 nucleotides read TGTGCCAGCAGCCAAGAATCGGCTAGCACCCCCTACGAGCAGTACTTC.

The chain recombines TRBV7-2 with TRBJ2-7; D gene unclear. With 3 bases removed from V and 6 bases from J, the gap between germline ends came to 12 bases. Germline V gives CDR1 SGHTA, CDR2 FQGNSA. The CDR3 has 13 amino acids. The CDR3 region has the DNA TGTGCCAGCAGCTTTCAACCCGAGCGCGAGCAGTACTTC. This codes for CASSFQPEREQYF.

The rearrangement uses TRBV5-1 and TRBJ2-5, with 10 positions matching TRBD2. The V segment lost 1 base and the J segment 4 bases; nucleotides outside the gene matches: 7. The CDR3 is made up of 16 amino acids. CDR1 is SGHRS, CDR2 YFSETQ, per germline. The DNA of the CDR3 is TGCGCCAGCAGCTTGCAAGCGGGAGGGCCTGGAGAGACCCAGTACTTC. It is translated as CASSLQAGGPGETQYF.

The chain carries TRBV19 and TRBJ1-5; TRBD1 agrees at 9 bases. Losses at the gene ends were 10 bases for V and 4 bases for J; bases not matched to a gene: 8. CDR1 is LNHDA and CDR2 is SQIVND in the germline V gene (reference sequence). This CDR3 has 14 residues. CDR3 protein: CATKGDRDNQPQHF. CDR3 coding DNA: TGTGCCACCAAAGGGGACAGGGATAATCAGCCCCAGCATTTT.

This chain uses TRBV6-4 with TRBJ2-1; no definite D call. Germline V lookup: CDR1 MRHNA, CDR2 SNTAGT. Trimming took off 0 bases at V and 4 bases at J, with 13 bases between the two ends. CDR3 length equals 16 residues. CDR3 DNA: TGTGCCAGCAGTGACTCGCTTTCCTCCCGGTACAATGAGCAGTTCTTC. Translated, it gives CASSDSLSSRYNEQFF.

The chain combines TRBV19 with TRBJ2-2, with TRBD1 as a possible D gene (5 bases). Between the trimmed V and J ends, which lost 3 bases and 0 bases, there was a span of 20 bases. The length of the CDR3 is 19 residues. Germline CDR1 and CDR2: LNHDA and SQIVND (reference sequence). The CDR3 nucleotides are TGTGCCAGTAGTATTACAGGACACAGAGTAGGCGCGAACACCGGGGAGCTGTTTTTT. Its translation is CASSITGHRVGANTGELFF. The full variable domain, rest sourced from reference TRBV19 and TRBJ2-2, is DGGITQSPKYLFRKEGQNVTLSCEQNLNHDAMYWYRQDPGQGLRLIYYSQIVNDFQKGDIAEGYSVSREKKESFPLTVTSAQKNPTAFYLCASSITGHRVGANTGELFFGEGSRLTVL.

The rearrangement joins TRBV28 to TRBJ1-4; D not certain. This CDR3 has 14 amino acids. The V end was cut by 2 bases, the J end by 13 bases, with 17 bases between. CDR1 and CDR2 from the germline V gene are MDHEN and SYDVKM. CDR3 residues: CASSLASSHLGLFF. CDR3 coding DNA: TGTGCCAGCAGTTTAGCCAGCAGCCATCTAGGACTGTTTTTT. The whole variable domain, remainder taken from reference TRBV28 and TRBJ1-4, is DVKVTQSSRYLVKRTGEKVFLECVQDMDHENMFWYRQDPGLGLRLIYFSYDVKMKEKGDIPEGYSVSREKKERFSLILESASTNQTSMYLCASSLASSHLGLFFGSGTQLSVL.

The chain recombines TRBV5-8 with TRBJ1-5; the match to TRBD1 covers 8 bases. Germline V gives CDR1 SGHTS, CDR2 YDEGEE. The ends lost 4 bases at V and 1 base at J; junction bases unmatched: 4. The CDR3 length is 15 residues. Written as DNA, the CDR3 is TGTGCCAGCAGCCAGGGACAGGAGAGCAATCAGCCCCAGCATTTT. Encoded protein: CASSQGQESNQPQHF.

This chain uses TRBV5-1 with TRBJ2-1; 11 bases are shared with TRBD2. Germline CDR1 SGHRS, CDR2 YFSETQ. Trimming at V came to 5 bases and at J to 5 bases, leaving 6 bases not matched to a gene. This CDR3 is built from 15 residues. The CDR3 reads CASRATSGSNNEQFF. DNA for the CDR3: TGCGCCAGCAGGGCTACTAGCGGGAGTAACAATGAGCAGTTCTTC.

The chain combines TRBV7-8 with TRBJ2-5, with 7 positions matching TRBD2. Germline V CDR1 and CDR2: SGHVS, FQNEAQ. This CDR3 region has 15 residues. V shed 5 bases, J shed 1 base, and the junction held 7 bases outside the gene matches. The CDR3 reads CASSPREAFQETQYF. DNA for the CDR3: TGTGCCAGCAGCCCCCGGGAGGCGTTCCAAGAGACCCAGTACTTC.

The table lists this clone with a count of one. This chain joins TRBV27 and TRBJ2-2; D gene uncertain. Germline lookup yields CDR1 MNHEY and CDR2 SMNVEV (reference sequence). Trimming pared 3 bases from V and 0 bases from J, leaving 11 bases between. The CDR3 consists of 16 residues. In DNA form, the CDR3 reads TGTGCCAGCAGTTTGACACGACGACCGAACACCGGGGAGCTGTTTTTT. This encodes CASSLTRRPNTGELFF.

V gene TRBV7-6 combines with J gene TRBJ1-1; no definite D call. There are 14 residues in the CDR3. The V end was cut by 3 bases, the J end by 1 base, with 9 bases between. Germline assignment: CDR1 SGHVS and CDR2 FNYEAQ. CDR3 region: CASSLSGSNTEAFF. DNA for the CDR3: TGTGCCAGCAGCTTGAGTGGTTCGAACACTGAAGCTTTCTTT.

This chain links TRBV5-4 with TRBJ1-6; possible D gene TRBD1, 5 bases. CDR1 SGHNT and CDR2 YYREEE come from the germline V gene (reference sequence). The V gene lost 5 bases and the J gene lost 9 bases, with 15 bases spanning the gap. This CDR3 contains 14 residues. The CDR3, as DNA: TGTGCCAGCAGGAACCCCAGGAGGGGTTCACCCCTCCACTTT. Residues: CASRNPRRGSPLHF.

The chain carries TRBV9 and TRBJ2-5, with 9 bases aligning to TRBD2. The germline gives CDR1 SGDLS, CDR2 YYNGEE. The length of the CDR3 is 14 residues. Losses at the gene ends were 0 bases for V and 5 bases for J; bases not matched to a gene: 2. CDR3 sequence: CASSVGAGGETQYF. DNA of the CDR3: TGTGCCAGCAGCGTAGGGGCGGGAGGGGAGACCCAGTACTTC.

V usage is TRBV15 and J usage is TRBJ1-2; maybe TRBD1 (6 bases). CDR1 and CDR2 from the germline V gene are LNHNV and YYDKDF (reference sequence). The CDR3 extends over 15 amino acids. V was clipped by 0 bases and J by 5 bases, with 13 bases between them. The CDR3 nucleotides read TGTGCCACCAGCAGAGATCTCTCGCAGGGGTATGGCTACACCTTC. Its protein is CATSRDLSQGYGYTF.

The genes are TRBV2 and TRBJ2-1; a weak D match, TRBD2 (6 bases). V lost 2 bases and J lost 9, with 20 bases in between. This CDR3 has 16 residues. The germline V gene encodes CDR1 SNHLY and CDR2 FYNNEI. The CDR3 DNA follows: TGTGCCAGCAGTGAACTAGCGTTCCCCCCCCCGGGTGAGCAGTTCTTC. It specifies CASSELAFPPPGEQFF.

The chain has TRBV5-6 and TRBJ1-3; D possibly corresponds to TRBD1 (5 bases). V was trimmed by 5 bases and J by 0 bases, leaving 9 bases between them. This CDR3 has 14 amino acids. Germline loops: CDR1 SGHDT, CDR2 YYEEEE. The CDR3 nucleotides are TGTGCCAGCAGTTCAGGGATCTCTGGAAACACCATATATTTT. Amino acids: CASSSGISGNTIYF.

The chain carries TRBV28 and TRBJ1-5; the D gene is possibly TRBD1 (6 bases). Germline V gene data show CDR1 as MDHEN and CDR2 as SYDVKM. The CDR3 runs to 14 residues. V lost 6 bases and J 9 bases, leaving 18 bases between the germline ends. The CDR3 DNA reads TGTGCCAGCAGCCCCCAGCAGGGGATGGGGCCCCAGCATTTT. Protein product: CASSPQQGMGPQHF.

The chain carries TRBV3-1 (or the pseudogene TRBV3-2) and TRBJ1-2, with 8 bases fitting TRBD1. Germline-derived CDR1 and CDR2 are LGHDT and YNNKEL (reference sequence). Trimming cost V 4 bases and J 2 bases; bases outside gene matches: 3. CDR3 length: 14 residues. The DNA of the CDR3 is TGTGCCAGCAGCCCCTGGACAGGGAACTATGGCTACACCTTC. Its translation is CASSPWTGNYGYTF.

This sequence joins TRBV3-1 (or the pseudogene TRBV3-2) and TRBJ2-7; 13 bases match TRBD2. Germline assignment: CDR1 LGHDT and CDR2 YNNKEL (reference sequence). V trimming: 4 bases; J trimming: 4 bases; junction bases outside the gene matches: 4. This CDR3 is built from 15 residues. The CDR3 coding sequence is TGTGCCAGCAGCCCGGGACTAGCGGGACCTTACGAGCAGTACTTC. Translated, it gives CASSPGLAGPYEQYF.

The chain has TRBV10-3 and TRBJ2-1, with 8 bases that match TRBD2. V shed 4 bases and J 7 bases; nucleotides not matched to a gene: 9. Germline CDR1 ENHRY, CDR2 SYGVKD. CDR3 length equals 15 residues. For the CDR3, the DNA is TGTGCCATCAGTGCCTCAGCGGGAGATTTAAATGAGCAGTTCTTC. This sequence encodes CAISASAGDLNEQFF.

The V call is TRBV27, the J call TRBJ2-5; 10 bases map to TRBD1. The trim removed 5 bases at V and 4 bases at J, leaving 4 bases unmatched. CDR3 length: 14 residues. Per germline, CDR1 MNHEY and CDR2 SMNVEV (reference sequence). The CDR3 reads CASSRQGATETQYF. The CDR3 DNA sequence: TGTGCCAGCAGTCGACAGGGGGCAACAGAGACCCAGTACTTC.

V gene TRBV15 combines with J gene TRBJ2-7; the D gene is possibly TRBD2 (5 bases). The germline V gene has CDR1 LNHNV and CDR2 YYDKDF (reference sequence). The length of the CDR3 is 18 residues. The germline V and J ends were trimmed by 5 bases and 0 bases, with 23 bases remaining between them. In DNA form, the CDR3 reads TGTGCCACCAGCCTGAACACTTGGAGGCCAGACCACTCCTACGAGCAGTACTTC. It translates to CATSLNTWRPDHSYEQYF.